This T cell receptor beta chain stems from a study of regulatory T cells in long-lasting Graves disease. Study information: The definition of persistent Graves' disease was over 5 years of antithyroid drugs with positive TSH receptor antibodies. Whole-study results and caveats: Persistent disease exhibited a predilection for TRBV28, TRBJ1-2 and TRBJ2-5.

The CDR3 totals 14 residues. Germline V lookup: CDR1 MNHNS, CDR2 SASEGT. The V gene lost 7 bases and the J gene lost 2 bases, with 9 bases spanning the gap. Specified time point: persistent/refractory GD, antithyroid drugs over 5 years with positive TRAb. The TCR library used RNA extracted from PBMCs. Graves' disease diagnosis used American Thyroid Association guidelines. Nine milliliters of peripheral blood were drawn into EDTA tubes. This clonotype was recorded a few times. Its antigen remains unidentified. Arm-PCR of CDR3 regions and iRepertoire HTBI primers were used to build TCR beta libraries. MiXCR was run by TCRdb on the multiplex PCR reads, yielding one entry per CDR3 protein. The table lists 430,000 or so distinct CDR3 sequences, around a fifth of them singletons, with 14% in the top ten.

This chain links TRBV6-1 with TRBJ2-6, with D hard to call. The TCR was taken from a female donor with Graves disease. The sequencing here drew on peripheral blood mononuclear cells (PBMCs), taken when the disease was refractory, from a patient treated with antithyroid drugs. DNA for the CDR3: TGTGCCAGCACGTATGCTCCTGGGGCCAACGTCCTGACTTTC. The encoded protein is CASTYAPGANVLTF.